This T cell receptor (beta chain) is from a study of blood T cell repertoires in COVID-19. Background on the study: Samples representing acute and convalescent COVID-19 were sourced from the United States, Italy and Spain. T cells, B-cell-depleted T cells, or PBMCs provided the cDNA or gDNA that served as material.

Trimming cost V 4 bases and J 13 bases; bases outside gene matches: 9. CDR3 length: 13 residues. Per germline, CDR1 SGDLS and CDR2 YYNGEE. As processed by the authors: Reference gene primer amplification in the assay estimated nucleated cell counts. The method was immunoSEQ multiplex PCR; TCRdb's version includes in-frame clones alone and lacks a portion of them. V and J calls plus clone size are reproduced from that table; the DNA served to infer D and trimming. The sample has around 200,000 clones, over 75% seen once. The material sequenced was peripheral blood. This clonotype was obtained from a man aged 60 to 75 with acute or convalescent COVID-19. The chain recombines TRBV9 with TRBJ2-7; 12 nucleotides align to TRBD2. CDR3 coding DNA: TGTGCCAGCAGCACGGGACTAGCGGGTGGCCTCTACTTC. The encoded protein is CASSTGLAGGLYF.